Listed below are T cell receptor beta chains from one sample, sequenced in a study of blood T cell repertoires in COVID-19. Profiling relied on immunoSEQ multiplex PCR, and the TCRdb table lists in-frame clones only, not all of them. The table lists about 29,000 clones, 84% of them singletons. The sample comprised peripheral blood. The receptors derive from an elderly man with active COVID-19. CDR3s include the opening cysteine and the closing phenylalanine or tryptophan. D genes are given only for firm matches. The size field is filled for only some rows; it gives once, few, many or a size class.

cdr3_nt: TGTGCCTGGAGTGGGACAGGGGGGAATCAGCCCCAGCATTTT; cdr3_aa: CAWSGTGGNQPQHF; d_call: TRBD1; v_call: TRBV30; j_call: TRBJ1-5; clone_size: -
cdr3_nt: TGTGCCAGCAGCCCAGACCAGGGGAGCTATGGCTACACCTTC; cdr3_aa: CASSPDQGSYGYTF; d_call: -; v_call: TRBV3-1/TRBV3-2; j_call: TRBJ1-2; clone_size: -
cdr3_nt: TGCGCCAGCAGCGAGGTTACCGGGACAGGGGATCCCCAGTACTTC; cdr3_aa: CASSEVTGTGDPQYF; d_call: TRBD1; v_call: TRBV5-1; j_call: TRBJ2-5; clone_size: -
cdr3_nt: TGTGCCAGCAGACCTGACAGGTTGATTAATTCACCCCTCCACTTT; cdr3_aa: CASRPDRLINSPLHF; d_call: -; v_call: TRBV5-4; j_call: TRBJ1-6; clone_size: -
cdr3_nt: TGTGCCAGCTCTCAAACTAGCGACGAGCAGTACTTC; cdr3_aa: CASSQTSDEQYF; d_call: TRBD2; v_call: TRBV18; j_call: TRBJ2-7; clone_size: -
cdr3_nt: TGTGCCAGCAGTGATACGGGGGAGTCACCCCTCCACTTT; cdr3_aa: CASSDTGESPLHF; d_call: -; v_call: TRBV6-4; j_call: TRBJ1-6; clone_size: -
cdr3_nt: TGTGCCAGTAGTAACAGGGGCGAGCAGTTCTTC; cdr3_aa: CASSNRGEQFF; d_call: TRBD1; v_call: TRBV19; j_call: TRBJ2-1; clone_size: -
cdr3_nt: TGCGCCAGCAGCTTGGTTTCGTCCGCAGAAGACGAGCAGTACTTC; cdr3_aa: CASSLVSSAEDEQYF; d_call: -; v_call: TRBV5-1; j_call: TRBJ2-7; clone_size: -
cdr3_nt: TGCGCCAGCGGACAGGGTACCTATGGCTACACCTTC; cdr3_aa: CASGQGTYGYTF; d_call: TRBD1; v_call: TRBV10-2; j_call: TRBJ1-2; clone_size: -
cdr3_nt: TGTGCCATCAGTGAGTATGGGAGTAGCGGGAGCTCCTACGAGCAGTACTTC; cdr3_aa: CAISEYGSSGSSYEQYF; d_call: TRBD2; v_call: TRBV10-3; j_call: TRBJ2-7; clone_size: -
cdr3_nt: TGTGCCAGCAGCCAAGACGGGACTAGCGTAGATACGCAGTATTTT; cdr3_aa: CASSQDGTSVDTQYF; d_call: TRBD2; v_call: TRBV3-1/TRBV3-2; j_call: TRBJ2-3; clone_size: -
cdr3_nt: TGTGCCAGCAGCCACAGGGTCCTCTCTGGAAACACCATATATTTT; cdr3_aa: CASSHRVLSGNTIYF; d_call: -; v_call: TRBV11-2; j_call: TRBJ1-3; clone_size: -
cdr3_nt: TGTGCCAGTAGTATAAAAACAGGGGACAGGGCGCTGGCAACTAGCACAGATACGCAGTATTTT; cdr3_aa: CASSIKTGDRALATSTDTQYF; d_call: TRBD1; v_call: TRBV19; j_call: TRBJ2-3; clone_size: -
cdr3_nt: TGTGCCAGCAGTTACCGGACTAGCGGGGCCTCACTACACAATGAGCAGTTCTTC; cdr3_aa: CASSYRTSGASLHNEQFF; d_call: TRBD2; v_call: TRBV6-2/TRBV6-3; j_call: TRBJ2-1; clone_size: -
cdr3_nt: TGTGCCAGCAGTTTCCTGGGCCGGGAGCTGTTTTTT; cdr3_aa: CASSFLGRELFF; d_call: -; v_call: TRBV12-3/TRBV12-4; j_call: TRBJ2-2; clone_size: once
cdr3_nt: TGTGCCACCAGCAGAAACTCTAAGACAAGCCGTCAGCCCCAGCATTTT; cdr3_aa: CATSRNSKTSRQPQHF; d_call: -; v_call: TRBV15; j_call: TRBJ1-5; clone_size: -
cdr3_nt: TGTGCCATCAGCTTCCCGGGACAGGGGAATGGCTACACCTTC; cdr3_aa: CAISFPGQGNGYTF; d_call: TRBD1; v_call: TRBV10-3; j_call: TRBJ1-2; clone_size: -
cdr3_nt: TGTGCCAGCAGCTTGGAAGGACTAAGGAACATTCAGTACTTC; cdr3_aa: CASSLEGLRNIQYF; d_call: -; v_call: TRBV5-5; j_call: TRBJ2-4; clone_size: -
cdr3_nt: TGTGCCAGCAGCTTGGGCAAAGGAAACACCATATATTTT; cdr3_aa: CASSLGKGNTIYF; d_call: -; v_call: TRBV7-9; j_call: TRBJ1-3; clone_size: -
cdr3_nt: TGCGCCAGCAGCTTGGGGGGAACCGGGACAGGAAGATCTGGAAACACCATATATTTT; cdr3_aa: CASSLGGTGTGRSGNTIYF; d_call: TRBD1; v_call: TRBV5-1; j_call: TRBJ1-3; clone_size: once
cdr3_nt: TGTGCCAGCAGTTACTCGAAAGACAGGAGGACGGGCTACACCTTC; cdr3_aa: CASSYSKDRRTGYTF; d_call: -; v_call: TRBV6-5; j_call: TRBJ1-2; clone_size: -
cdr3_nt: TGCGCCAGCAACGCGGGGAGTAGCACAGATACGCAGTATTTT; cdr3_aa: CASNAGSSTDTQYF; d_call: -; v_call: TRBV5-1; j_call: TRBJ2-3; clone_size: once
cdr3_nt: TGTGCCAGCAGTTCCAGGGGGGGCAATCAGCCCCAGCATTTT; cdr3_aa: CASSSRGGNQPQHF; d_call: TRBD1; v_call: TRBV6-5; j_call: TRBJ1-5; clone_size: -
cdr3_nt: TGTGCCAGCAGCCCCGCGGGACTCGCTGTGGAGGAGCAGTACTTC; cdr3_aa: CASSPAGLAVEEQYF; d_call: -; v_call: TRBV6-5; j_call: TRBJ2-7; clone_size: -
cdr3_nt: TGTGCCAGCAGCTTGGGACAGTACTATGGCTACACCTTC; cdr3_aa: CASSLGQYYGYTF; d_call: -; v_call: TRBV5-6; j_call: TRBJ1-2; clone_size: few